This record looks at one T cell receptor (beta chain) sequence and its context. Antigen unknown. At one of its ends the junction is not consistent with the germline gene, which may arise from a read error. This CDR3 is also generated by other DNA sequences in the sample. This sample is drawn from a study of cytomegalovirus exposure and HLA in healthy donors. The study, taken as a whole, reports: The classifier reportedly diagnosed cytomegalovirus status with high sensitivity and specificity. Indistinguishable V segments, including TRBV6-2 and TRBV6-3, were excluded. Presence/absence results assume similar sequencing depth per donor, which may not hold.

Primers included in the PCR were 60 Vbeta and 13 Jbeta primers. The protocol was immunoSEQ multiplex PCR, while the TCRdb copy is restricted to in-frame clones and leaves out a portion. The sample has about 140,000 clones; 77% are singletons. The germline gives CDR1 MNHEY, CDR2 SMNVEV (reference sequence). The CDR3 runs to 14 residues. The chain carries TRBV27 and TRBJ2-7, with D possibly matching TRBD1 (5 bases). Sequencing was performed on PBMCs. This receptor was identified in a female donor in good health and CMV-seronegative. DNA of the CDR3: TGTGCCAGCAGCCTTTTGGACATAGCCGACGAGCAGTACTTT. This gives the protein CASSLLDIADEQYF.